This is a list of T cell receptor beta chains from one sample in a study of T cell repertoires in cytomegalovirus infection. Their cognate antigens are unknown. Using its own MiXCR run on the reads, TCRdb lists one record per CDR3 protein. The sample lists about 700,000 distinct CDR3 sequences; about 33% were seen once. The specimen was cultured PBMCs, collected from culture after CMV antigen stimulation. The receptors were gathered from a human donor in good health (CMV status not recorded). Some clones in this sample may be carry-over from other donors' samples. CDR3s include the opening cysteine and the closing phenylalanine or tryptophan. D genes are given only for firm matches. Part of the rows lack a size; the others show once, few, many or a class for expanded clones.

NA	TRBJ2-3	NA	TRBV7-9	TGTGCCAGCAGCTTGGATGGTACGCAGTATTTT	CASSLDGTQYF
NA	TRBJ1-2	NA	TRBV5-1	TGCGCCAGCAGCTTGGTTTCAGAGATGAACTATGGCTACACCTTC	CASSLVSEMNYGYTF
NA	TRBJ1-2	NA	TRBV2	TGTGCCAGCAACCAGGCAGTTTATGGCTACACCTTC	CASNQAVYGYTF
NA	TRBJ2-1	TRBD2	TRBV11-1	TGTGCCAGCAGCGAACGCCGCGATAGCGGGCCTTACAATGAGCAGTTCTTC	CASSERRDSGPYNEQFF
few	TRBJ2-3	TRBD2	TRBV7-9	TGTGCCAGCAGCTCAACCGGGACTAGCGAAAGAGATACGCAGTATTTT	CASSSTGTSERDTQYF
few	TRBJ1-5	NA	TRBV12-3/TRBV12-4	TGTGCCAGCAGTTTAGTGGGGGACAATCAGCCCCAGCATTTT	CASSLVGDNQPQHF
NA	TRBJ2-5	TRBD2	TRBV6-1	TGTGCCAGCAGTGAAGGCGGGGGAGGGGAGACCCAGTACTTC	CASSEGGGGETQYF
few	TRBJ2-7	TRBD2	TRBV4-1	TGCGCCAGCACCCTAGGGAGGGGAGGCGAGCAGTACTTC	CASTLGRGGEQYF
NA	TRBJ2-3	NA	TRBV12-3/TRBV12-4	TGTGCCAGCAGTTCGCTCGGGACTGGCGGTACGCAGTATTTT	CASSSLGTGGTQYF
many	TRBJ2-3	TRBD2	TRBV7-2	TGTGCCAGCAGCTTACTGAGCGGGGACTTCGACACAGATACGCAGTATTTT	CASSLLSGDFDTDTQYF
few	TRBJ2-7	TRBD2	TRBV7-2	TGTGCCAGCAGCTTAGCTAAGTTAGCGGCTAGCGGGATTTTATACGAGCAGTACTTC	CASSLAKLAASGILYEQYF
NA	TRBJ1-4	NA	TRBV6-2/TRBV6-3	TGTGCCAGCAGTTACTCCCGGGAAAAACTGTTTTTT	CASSYSREKLFF
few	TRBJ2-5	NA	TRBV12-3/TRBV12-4	TGTGCCAGCAGGAGGGCAGCGGAGACCCAGTACTTC	CASRRAAETQYF
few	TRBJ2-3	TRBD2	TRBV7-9	TGTGCCAGCAGTCGGACTAGCGGGAGGGCGGGCACAGATACGCAGTATTTT	CASSRTSGRAGTDTQYF
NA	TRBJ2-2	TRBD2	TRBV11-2	TGTGCCACAGCGGGAGGGGTATCCGGGGAGCTGTTTTTT	CATAGGVSGELFF
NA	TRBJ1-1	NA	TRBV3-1	TGTGCCAGCAGCCAAGATGAAGGCAGGGAAGCTTTCTTT	CASSQDEGREAFF
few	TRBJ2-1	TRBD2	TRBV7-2	TGTGCCAGCAGCTTCCGGTTAGCGGGGGATTACAATGAGCAGTTCTTC	CASSFRLAGDYNEQFF
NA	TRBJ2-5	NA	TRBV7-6	TGTGCCAGCAGCTCTAACAGGGAAGAGACCCAGTACTTC	CASSSNREETQYF
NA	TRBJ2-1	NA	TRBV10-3	TGTGCCATCAGTGAGTCCCGGGATTCTGAGCAGTTCTTC	CAISESRDSEQFF
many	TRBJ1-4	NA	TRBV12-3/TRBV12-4	TGTGCCAGCAGTTTAGCCCGAGGTGGGCAGGATGCAACTAATGAAAAACTGTTTTTT	CASSLARGGQDATNEKLFF
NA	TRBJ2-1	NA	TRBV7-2	TGTGCCAGCAGCTTTTATGTTAATGAGCAGTTCTTC	CASSFYVNEQFF
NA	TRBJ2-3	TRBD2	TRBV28	TGTGCCAGCAGTTCCTATGGGGGGGTAGCGGGGGGTACAGATACGCAGTATTTT	CASSSYGGVAGGTDTQYF
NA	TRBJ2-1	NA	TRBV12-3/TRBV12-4	TGTGCCAGCACCACCCTGCCGGGGGAGCAGTTCTTC	CASTTLPGEQFF
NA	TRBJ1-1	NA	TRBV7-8	TGTGCCAGCAGCTTAAGAGGGGGGCCCGAAGCTTTCTTT	CASSLRGGPEAFF
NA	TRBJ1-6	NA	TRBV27	TGTGCCAGCACCCGACTTCACATGCTGCTACCCCTCCACTTT	CASTRLHMLLPLHF
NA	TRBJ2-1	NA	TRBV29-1	TGCAGCGTCGCCCCACCGGGATACAATGAGCAGTTCTTC	CSVAPPGYNEQFF
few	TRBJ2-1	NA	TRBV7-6	TGTGCCAGCAGCAACCCACCCCCCTACTACAATGAGCAGTTCTTC	CASSNPPPYYNEQFF
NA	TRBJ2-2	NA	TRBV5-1	TGCGCCAGCAGCTTGGCCGGAGGAGTCACGAACACCGGGGAGCTGTTTTTT	CASSLAGGVTNTGELFF
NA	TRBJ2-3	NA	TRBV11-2	TGTGCCAGCAGCTCAACCCGGGGTAAGCAGGTGGAAGATACGCAGTATTTT	CASSSTRGKQVEDTQYF
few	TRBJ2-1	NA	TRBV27	TGTGCCAGCAGTATCCAGGGTCAGAATGGCAATGAGCAGTTCTTC	CASSIQGQNGNEQFF
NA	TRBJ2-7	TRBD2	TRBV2	TGTGCCAGCAGTGAAGCGCGTCTAGCGGACGAGCAGTACTTC	CASSEARLADEQYF